This T cell receptor (beta chain) was recorded in a study of T cell repertoires in cytomegalovirus infection. Deletions cut 5 bases from V and 10 bases from J, with 21 bases between. The CDR3 is 15 residues long. Germline V gives CDR1 MNHEY, CDR2 SVGEGT. As to this clonotype: The antigen is undetermined.

TCRdb processed the reads anew with MiXCR; each CDR3 protein has one entry. The sample lists 450,000 to 600,000 distinct CDR3 sequences; more than 30% were seen once. This chain uses TRBV6-2 or TRBV6-3 with TRBJ2-1; possibly TRBD1 or TRBD2 for D (6 bases each). The source is a human donor in good health (CMV status not recorded). Some clones in this sample may be carry-over from other donors' samples. Material: cultured PBMCs, obtained from culture after CMV antigen stimulation. The CDR3 sequence: CASSRDKLEAGEQFF. Here the CDR3 DNA reads TGTGCCAGCAGTCGGGACAAGTTGGAGGCGGGGGAGCAGTTCTTC.